This T cell receptor beta chain was captured in a study of T cell changes during pregnancy in multiple sclerosis. CDR3 length: 12 amino acids. V lost 8 bases to trimming and J lost 4 bases; unmatched junction nucleotides: 3. The germline V gene encodes CDR1 SEHNR and CDR2 FQNEAQ (reference sequence). The method was immunoSEQ multiplex PCR; TCRdb's version includes in-frame clones alone and lacks a portion of them. This sample has some 30,000 clones, with roughly 91% found just once. The sample here was CD8+ T cells from peripheral blood mononuclear cells, taken before pregnancy. The V call is TRBV7-9, the J call TRBJ1-1, with 8 nucleotides matching TRBD1. This TCR was recovered from a female donor with multiple sclerosis, enrolled in a pregnancy study. Here the CDR3 reads CASGTGGTEAFF. CDR3 DNA: TGTGCCAGCGGAACAGGGGGCACTGAAGCTTTCTTT.